The T cell receptor (beta chain) described here comes from a study of cytomegalovirus exposure and HLA in healthy donors. Study observations and caveats: Looking again later, the authors saw that most CMV-associated TCR beta chains seemed HLA-restricted. According to reports, the classifier identified cytomegalovirus status with high specificity and sensitivity. One later analysis reportedly identified an Asian-associated ancestry cluster that showed fewer N-insertions than the approximately 700-donor mean.

Remarks on this clone: Its antigen is unknown. One end of the junction does not line up with germline, which may come from a read error.

Primers for the PCR totalled 60 Vbeta and 13 Jbeta. Assay used: immunoSEQ multiplex PCR; TCRdb lists only in-frame clones, some missing. The sample carries some 98,000 clones, around four fifths recorded once. Germline V CDR1 and CDR2: SEHNR, FQNEAQ (reference sequence). This CDR3 is built from 13 residues. This TCR derives from a man in his forties in good health and CMV-seronegative. Sequenced material: PBMCs. J is TRBJ1-2 and V is TRBV7-9; 9 nucleotides agree with TRBD1. The CDR3 here is CASSVAGQGGYTF. CDR3 DNA sequence: TGTGCCAGCAGCGTAGCGGGACAGGGCGGCTACACCTTC.